Given below is one TCR beta chain in context. Its specificity is unknown. This specimen includes other DNA sequences encoding the same CDR3. This sample is part of a study of shared clonotypes between healthy human individuals. Naive CD8 cells lacked CD45RO, underwent positive selection for CCR7 and left out terminally differentiated effector memory CD45RA+ cells. Some clones are missing from TCRdb's copy, which holds only in-frame ones; the method was immunoSEQ multiplex PCR. The sample has hundreds of thousands of clones; approximately 96% are singletons. This CDR3 contains 14 residues. J gave up 1 base and V 4 bases, and 4 bases lay outside the gene matches. Germline loops: CDR1 SGHVS, CDR2 FQNEAQ. Study-level findings and limits: For sorted subsets, rarefaction showed incomplete sequencing despite large depth. Naive subsets typically showed greater estimated richness than memory subsets. Non-shared clonotypes had lower generation probabilities than clonotypes shared by all four sorted-subset donors.

The sequenced sample consisted of naive CD8+ T cells sorted from blood. This clonotype originated in a woman aged 25 to 39 in good health. The gene calls are TRBV7-8 and TRBJ2-7; TRBD2 matches 7 bases. The CDR3 DNA sequence: TGTGCCAGCAGCTGGACTAGGGCTTCCTACGAGCAGTACTTC. Residues: CASSWTRASYEQYF.